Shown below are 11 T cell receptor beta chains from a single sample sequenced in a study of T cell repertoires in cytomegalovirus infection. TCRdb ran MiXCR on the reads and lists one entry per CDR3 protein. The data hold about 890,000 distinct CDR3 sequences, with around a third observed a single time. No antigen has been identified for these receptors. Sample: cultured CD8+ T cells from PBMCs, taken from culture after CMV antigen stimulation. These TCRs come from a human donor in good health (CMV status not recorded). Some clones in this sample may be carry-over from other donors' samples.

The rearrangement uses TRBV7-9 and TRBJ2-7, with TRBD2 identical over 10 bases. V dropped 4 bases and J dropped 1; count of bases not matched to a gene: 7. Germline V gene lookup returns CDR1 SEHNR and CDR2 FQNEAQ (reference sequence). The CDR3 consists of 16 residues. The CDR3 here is CASSSYQRGGSYEQYF. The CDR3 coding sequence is TGTGCCAGCAGCTCCTACCAGCGGGGGGGATCCTACGAGCAGTACTTC. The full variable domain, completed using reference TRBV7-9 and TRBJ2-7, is DTGVSQNPRHKITKRGQNVTFRCDPISEHNRLYWYRQTLGQGPEFLTYFQNEAQLEKSRLLSDRFSAERPKGSFSTLEIQRTEQGDSAMYLCASSSYQRGGSYEQYFGPGTRLTVT.

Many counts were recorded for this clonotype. CDR3 DNA: TGTGCCAGCAGTTTGGACACGGGACCCAATTCACCCCTCCACTTT. Protein sequence: CASSLDTGPNSPLHF. V usage is TRBV6-5 and J usage is TRBJ1-6; perhaps TRBD1 as D (5 bases). Looked up from germline, CDR1 is MNHEY and CDR2 is SVGAGI. V dropped 4 bases and J dropped 7 bases, with 14 bases sitting between them. This CDR3 contains 15 residues.

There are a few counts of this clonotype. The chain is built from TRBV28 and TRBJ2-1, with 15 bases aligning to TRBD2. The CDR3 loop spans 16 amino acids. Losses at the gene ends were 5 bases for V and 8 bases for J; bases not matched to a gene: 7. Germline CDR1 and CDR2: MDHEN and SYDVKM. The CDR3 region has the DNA TGTGCCAGCAGTCCGCCGGGACTAGCGGGGGGCTATGAGCAGTTCTTC. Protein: CASSPPGLAGGYEQFF. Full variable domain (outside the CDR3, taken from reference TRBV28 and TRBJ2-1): DVKVTQSSRYLVKRTGEKVFLECVQDMDHENMFWYRQDPGLGLRLIYFSYDVKMKEKGDIPEGYSVSREKKERFSLILESASTNQTSMYLCASSPPGLAGGYEQFFGPGTRLTVL.

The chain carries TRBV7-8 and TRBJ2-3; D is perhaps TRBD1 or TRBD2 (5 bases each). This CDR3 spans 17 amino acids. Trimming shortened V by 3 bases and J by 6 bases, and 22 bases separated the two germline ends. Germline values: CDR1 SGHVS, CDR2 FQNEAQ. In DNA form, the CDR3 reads TGTGCCAGCAGCTTCCGGGACCAAGTCGTGCTTTTGGATACGCAGTATTTT. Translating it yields CASSFRDQVVLLDTQYF.

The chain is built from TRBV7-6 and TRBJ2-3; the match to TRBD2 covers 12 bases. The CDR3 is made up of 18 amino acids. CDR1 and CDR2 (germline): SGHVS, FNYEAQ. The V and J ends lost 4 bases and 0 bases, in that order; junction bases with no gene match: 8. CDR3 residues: CASSSGLAGITSTDTQYF. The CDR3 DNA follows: TGTGCCAGCAGCTCCGGACTAGCGGGGATCACTAGCACAGATACGCAGTATTTT.

CDR3 sequence: CASGLVGDISYEQYF. The DNA for the CDR3 is TGTGCTAGTGGTTTGGTTGGGGACATCTCCTACGAGCAGTACTTC. V gene TRBV12-5 combines with J gene TRBJ2-7, with a weak D call TRBD1 (6 bases). Germline loops: CDR1 LGHNT, CDR2 FRNRAP. V lost 0 bases to trimming and J lost 0 bases, with 9 bases between them. The CDR3 spans 15 residues.

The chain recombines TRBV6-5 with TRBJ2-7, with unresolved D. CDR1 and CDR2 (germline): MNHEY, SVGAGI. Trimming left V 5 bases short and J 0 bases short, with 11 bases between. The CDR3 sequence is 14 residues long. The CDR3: CASSDLVGSYEQYF. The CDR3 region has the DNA TGTGCCAGCAGTGACCTCGTGGGCTCCTACGAGCAGTACTTC.

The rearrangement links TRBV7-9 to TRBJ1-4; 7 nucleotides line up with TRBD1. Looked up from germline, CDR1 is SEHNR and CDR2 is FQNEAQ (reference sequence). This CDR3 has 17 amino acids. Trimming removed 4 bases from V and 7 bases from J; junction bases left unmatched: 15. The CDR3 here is CASSSNNDREETEKLFF. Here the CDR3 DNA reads TGTGCCAGCAGCTCCAATAACGACAGGGAGGAAACTGAAAAACTGTTTTTT.

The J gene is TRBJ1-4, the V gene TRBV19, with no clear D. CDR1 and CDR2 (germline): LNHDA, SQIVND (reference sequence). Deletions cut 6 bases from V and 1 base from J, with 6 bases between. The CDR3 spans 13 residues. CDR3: CASSDETNEKLFF. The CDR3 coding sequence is TGTGCCAGTAGCGATGAAACTAATGAAAAACTGTTTTTT.

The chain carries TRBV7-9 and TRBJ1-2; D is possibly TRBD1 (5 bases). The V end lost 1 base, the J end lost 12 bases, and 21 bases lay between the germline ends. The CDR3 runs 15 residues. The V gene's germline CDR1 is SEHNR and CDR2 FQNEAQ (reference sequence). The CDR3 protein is CASSLGSGDAPLDTF. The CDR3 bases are TGTGCCAGCAGCTTAGGTAGTGGGGACGCGCCCTTGGACACCTTC.

The CDR3 region is CAISDPSSYEQYF. The CDR3, as DNA: TGTGCCATCAGTGACCCCAGCAGCTACGAGCAGTACTTC. This sequence joins TRBV10-3 and TRBJ2-7; D not certain. The germline V gene has CDR1 ENHRY and CDR2 SYGVKD. Between the trimmed V and J ends, which lost 3 bases and 3 bases, there was a span of 9 bases. This CDR3 has 13 residues.